This TCR beta chain was identified in a study of blood T cells in healthy people across ages. Turning to this clonotype: As yet, its antigen is unknown. The junction departs from the called germline gene at one end, perhaps through a read error.

This CDR3 spans 14 amino acids. Germline V CDR1 and CDR2: SGHTA, FQGTGA. Findings and caveats of the study: In long-lived donors, naive CD4+ cell counts and diversity exceeded those of aged donors. Donor CMV status, an unknown factor, possibly confounded changes in expanded clonotypes. Roughly linear age-related decline in beta diversity appeared, significant by age 40.

A second about 6 to 12 cycle PCR used barcoded and J-beta primers. Carrying 12 random nucleotides, a template-switch adaptor labeled each individual cDNA molecule. TCRdb used MiXCR to reprocess the 5' RACE reads, holding one entry per CDR3 protein. Of under 800,000 distinct CDR3 sequences in the sample, roughly two fifths were seen once. Input material: blood. The receptor comes from an older woman in good health. The chain links TRBV7-3 to TRBJ2-2, with 8 bases identical to TRBD1. The CDR3 DNA reads as TGCGCCAGCAGCCGGACAGGGAACACCCGGGAGCTGTTTTTT. It is translated as CASSRTGNTRELFF. Variable domain in full (rest from reference TRBV7-3 and TRBJ2-2): GAGVSQTPSNKVTEKGKYVELRCDPISGHTALYWYRQSLGQGPEFLIYFQGTGAADDSGLPNDRFFAVRPEGSVSTLKIQRTERGDSAVYLCASSRTGNTRELFFGEGSRLTVL.